This T cell receptor (beta chain) was obtained from a study of T cell responses to AZD1222 COVID-19 vaccine. A note on this clone: Its antigen is not known.

The study, taken as a whole, reports: Donor demographics were predominantly white British with a female majority; clonal diversity may be underestimated. Along spike, vaccine-associated CD4 TCRs were found throughout, with dominance at 160-218 and 743-854. Close to half of spike-specific TCRs reportedly recognize unmutated variant regions.

Measured with immunoSEQ multiplex PCR; TCRdb has only the in-frame clones, and not every one. This sample has some 120,000 clones, with 85% to 90% found just once. Germline V gene data show CDR1 as SGHDT and CDR2 as YYEEEE. The CDR3 extends over 15 amino acids. Trimming left V 5 bases short and J 0 bases short, with 11 bases between. The chain combines TRBV5-6 with TRBJ2-2; D is uncertain. Sequencing was performed on peripheral blood, taken 28 days after the second AZD1222 dose. The sequence was collected from an adult who received the AZD1222 COVID-19 vaccine. The CDR3 nucleotides read TGTGCCAGCAGTACGGTCTCGGCGAACACCGGGGAGCTGTTTTTT. Its translation is CASSTVSANTGELFF.